This is a list of T cell receptor beta chains from one sample in a study of T cell responses to AZD1222 COVID-19 vaccine. Clones were read by immunoSEQ multiplex PCR, and TCRdb kept only the in-frame ones, dropping some. The sample has roughly 200,000 clones, 80% to 95% seen once; the top ten hold more than 1.5%. The source material was peripheral blood, sampled 28 days after the second AZD1222 dose. All receptors derive from an adult who received the AZD1222 COVID-19 vaccine. Both conserved end residues are part of each CDR3. D genes are given only for firm matches. A row's size may be missing; if present it is once, few, many or a size class.

>TRBD2|TRBJ2-7|.|TRBV11-2|19
CASSHPTSGAMLSSYEQYF
TGTGCCAGCAGCCACCCGACTAGCGGGGCGATGTTAAGCTCCTACGAGCAGTACTTC
>.|TRBJ1-5|.|TRBV11-2|13
CASSLTSNQPQHF
TGTGCCAGCAGCTTGACTAGCAATCAGCCCCAGCATTTT
>.|TRBJ2-5|.|TRBV7-7|14
CASSLGSNQETQYF
TGTGCTAGCAGCTTAGGAAGTAACCAAGAGACCCAGTACTTC
>.|TRBJ2-6|once|TRBV4-2|18
CASSQDWTVLSGANVLTF
TGTGCCAGCAGCCAAGATTGGACAGTCCTCTCTGGGGCCAACGTCCTGACTTTC
>.|TRBJ2-3|few|TRBV3-1/TRBV3-2|15
CASSQQHILGDTQYF
TGTGCCAGCAGCCAACAACATATTCTGGGAGATACGCAGTATTTT
>TRBD2|TRBJ2-2|few|TRBV27|19
CASSLNYALASGRPGELFF
TGTGCCAGCAGTTTAAATTACGCCTTAGCTAGCGGGAGACCCGGGGAGCTGTTTTTT
>TRBD1|TRBJ2-7|.|TRBV5-1|16
CASSLGVGQAAYEQYF
TGCGCCAGCAGCTTGGGCGTTGGACAGGCTGCCTACGAGCAGTACTTC
>TRBD1|TRBJ2-1|few|TRBV5-1|14
CASSLGTGYNEQFF
TGCGCCAGCAGCTTGGGGACAGGGTATAATGAGCAGTTCTTC
>TRBD2|TRBJ2-7|.|TRBV6-5|14
CASRREAGDYEQYF
TGTGCCAGCAGAAGGGAAGCGGGAGACTACGAGCAGTACTTC
>.|TRBJ1-6|.|TRBV9|14
CASSVGRVSSPLHF
TGTGCCAGCAGCGTAGGTAGGGTGAGTTCACCCCTCCACTTT
>.|TRBJ1-2|once|TRBV4-2|14
CASSQVGGGGGYTF
TGTGCCAGCAGCCAAGTCGGGGGGGGTGGTGGCTACACCTTC
>.|TRBJ1-2|.|TRBV5-4|14
CASSLGAGKNGYTF
TGTGCCAGCAGCTTGGGTGCAGGGAAGAATGGCTACACCTTC
>.|TRBJ1-2|.|TRBV4-2|16
CASSQDPRANRDGYTF
TGTGCCAGCAGCCAAGATCCTAGGGCCAACAGGGATGGTTACACCTTC
>.|TRBJ2-5|.|TRBV3-1/TRBV3-2|14
CASSLSDFQETQYF
TGTGCCAGCAGCCTTTCGGACTTTCAAGAGACCCAGTACTTC
>TRBD1|TRBJ2-5|.|TRBV6-2/TRBV6-3|14
CASSSPGQEETQYF
TGTGCCAGCAGTTCACCGGGACAGGAAGAGACCCAGTACTTC
>TRBD2|TRBJ2-7|.|TRBV11-3|14
CASSLSRLADEQYF
TGTGCCAGCAGCTTAAGCCGACTAGCTGACGAGCAGTACTTC
>.|TRBJ1-4|few|TRBV27|15
CASSKWGSTNEKLFF
TGTGCCAGCAGTAAGTGGGGCTCAACTAATGAAAAACTGTTTTTT
>.|TRBJ2-7|.|TRBV6-5|14
CASSYGASSYEQYF
TGTGCCAGCAGTTACGGGGCTAGCTCCTACGAGCAGTACTTC
>TRBD1|TRBJ1-1|.|TRBV18|15
CASSLGQGENTEAFF
TGTGCCAGCTCACTTGGACAGGGCGAAAACACTGAAGCTTTCTTT
>.|TRBJ2-7|.|TRBV5-8|13
CASSFTGPYEQYF
TGTGCCAGCAGCTTCACGGGGCCCTACGAGCAGTACTTC
>.|TRBJ1-1|.|TRBV7-2|16
CASSPTGPRRNTEAFF
TGTGCCAGCAGCCCGACGGGACCTCGGCGGAACACTGAAGCTTTCTTT
>.|TRBJ1-1|.|TRBV7-9|12
CASSSTVSEAFF
TGTGCCAGCAGTTCGACAGTCTCTGAAGCTTTCTTT
>.|TRBJ1-1|.|TRBV5-8|13
CASTLRGQSKAFF
TGTGCCAGCACCCTTCGTGGGCAGAGCAAAGCTTTCTTT
>.|TRBJ1-3|.|TRBV5-6|15
CASSRERVPGNTIYF
TGTGCCAGCAGCCGAGAGCGGGTTCCTGGAAACACCATATATTTT
>TRBD1|TRBJ2-7|.|TRBV5-1|16
CASSLVQGSSSYEQYF
TGCGCCAGCAGCCTAGTACAGGGGTCCTCCTCCTACGAGCAGTACTTC
>.|TRBJ1-1|.|TRBV5-1|16
CASSLAGGGLNTEAFF
TGCGCCAGCAGCTTGGCCGGCGGGGGCCTTAACACTGAAGCTTTCTTT
>.|TRBJ1-2|few|TRBV12-3/TRBV12-4|11
CASRQGLGYTF
TGTGCCAGCAGACAGGGCCTCGGCTACACCTTC
>.|TRBJ2-5|.|TRBV9|14
CASSVVGGQETQYF
TGTGCCAGCAGCGTAGTGGGCGGCCAAGAGACCCAGTACTTC
>.|TRBJ1-1|.|TRBV19|14
CASSMDRVNTEAFF
TGTGCCAGTAGTATGGATAGGGTGAACACTGAAGCTTTCTTT
>TRBD1|TRBJ2-5|.|TRBV5-8|18
CASSKGTGQTRMGETQYF
TGTGCCAGCAGCAAAGGGACAGGACAAACCCGGATGGGAGAGACCCAGTACTTC
>.|TRBJ1-3|.|TRBV7-8|15
CASSPREASGNTIYF
TGTGCCAGCAGCCCCCGGGAGGCCTCTGGAAACACCATATATTTT
>.|TRBJ1-4|once|TRBV14|14
CASSQGGPPEKLFF
TGTGCCAGCAGCCAAGGAGGCCCTCCGGAAAAACTGTTTTTT
>.|TRBJ2-3|.|TRBV5-1|15
CASSATPVRTDTQYF
TGCGCCAGCAGCGCAACACCGGTTAGGACAGATACGCAGTATTTT
>.|TRBJ1-5|.|TRBV19|15
CASSIVPRSNQPQHF
TGTGCCAGTAGTATAGTTCCACGTAGCAATCAGCCCCAGCATTTT
>.|TRBJ2-5|few|TRBV7-2|13
CASSRRVQETQYF
TGTGCCAGCAGCAGGAGGGTACAAGAGACCCAGTACTTC
>.|TRBJ2-1|.|TRBV21-1|17
CASSKGGQGRSYNEQFF
TGTGCCAGCAGCAAAGGAGGCCAGGGCCGCTCCTACAATGAGCAGTTCTTC